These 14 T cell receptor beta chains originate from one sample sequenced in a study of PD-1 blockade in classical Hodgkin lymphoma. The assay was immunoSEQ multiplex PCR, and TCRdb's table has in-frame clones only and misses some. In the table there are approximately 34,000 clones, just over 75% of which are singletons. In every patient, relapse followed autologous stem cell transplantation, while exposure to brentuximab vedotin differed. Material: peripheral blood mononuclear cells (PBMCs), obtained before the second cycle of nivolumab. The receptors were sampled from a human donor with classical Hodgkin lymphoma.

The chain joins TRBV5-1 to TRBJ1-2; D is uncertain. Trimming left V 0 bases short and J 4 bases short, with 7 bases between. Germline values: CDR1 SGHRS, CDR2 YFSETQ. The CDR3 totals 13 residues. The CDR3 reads CASSLEDFYGYTF. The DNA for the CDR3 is TGCGCCAGCAGCTTGGAAGATTTCTATGGCTACACCTTC. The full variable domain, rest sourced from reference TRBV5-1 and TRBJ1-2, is KAGVTQTPRYLIKTRGQQVTLSCSPISGHRSVSWYQQTPGQGLQFLFEYFSETQRNKGNFPGRFSGRQFSNSRSEMNVSTLELGDSALYLCASSLEDFYGYTFGSGTRLTVV.

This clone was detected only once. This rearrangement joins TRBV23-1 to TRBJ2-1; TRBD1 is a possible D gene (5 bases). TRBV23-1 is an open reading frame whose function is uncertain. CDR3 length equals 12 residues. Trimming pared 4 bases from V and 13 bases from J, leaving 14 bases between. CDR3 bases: TGCGCCAGCAGTCCCCCGGCAGGGTCCCAGTTCTTC. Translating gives CASSPPAGSQFF.

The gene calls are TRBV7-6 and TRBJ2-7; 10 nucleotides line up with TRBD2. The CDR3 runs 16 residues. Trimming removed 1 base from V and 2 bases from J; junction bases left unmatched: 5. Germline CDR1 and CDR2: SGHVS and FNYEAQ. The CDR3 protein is CASSLGAGGLPYEQYF. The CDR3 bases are TGTGCCAGCAGCTTAGGAGCGGGGGGGCTGCCCTACGAGCAGTACTTC.

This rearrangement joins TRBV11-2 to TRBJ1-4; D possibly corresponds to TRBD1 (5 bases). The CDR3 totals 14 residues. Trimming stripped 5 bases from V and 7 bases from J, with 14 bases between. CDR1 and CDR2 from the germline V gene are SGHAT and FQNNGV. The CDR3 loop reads CASSKGMGVEKLFF. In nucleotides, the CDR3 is TGTGCCAGCAGCAAGGGTATGGGGGTTGAAAAACTGTTTTTT. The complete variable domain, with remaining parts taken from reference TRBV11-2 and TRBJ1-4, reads EAGVAQSPRYKIIEKRQSVAFWCNPISGHATLYWYQQILGQGPKLLIQFQNNGVVDDSQLPKDRFSAERLKGVDSTLKIQPAKLEDSAVYLCASSKGMGVEKLFFGSGTQLSVL.

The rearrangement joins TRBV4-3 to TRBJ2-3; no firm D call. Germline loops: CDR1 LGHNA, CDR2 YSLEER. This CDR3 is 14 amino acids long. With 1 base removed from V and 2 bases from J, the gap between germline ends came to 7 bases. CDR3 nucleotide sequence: TGCGCCAGCAGCCAAGGAGCGTCCACAGATACGCAGTATTTT. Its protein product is CASSQGASTDTQYF.

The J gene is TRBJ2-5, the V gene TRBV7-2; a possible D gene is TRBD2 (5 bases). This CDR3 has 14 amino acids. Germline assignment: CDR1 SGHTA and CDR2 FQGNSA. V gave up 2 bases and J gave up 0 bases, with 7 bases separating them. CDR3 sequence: CASSLRGYQETQYF. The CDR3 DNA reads TGTGCCAGCAGCTTACGCGGGTACCAAGAGACCCAGTACTTC.

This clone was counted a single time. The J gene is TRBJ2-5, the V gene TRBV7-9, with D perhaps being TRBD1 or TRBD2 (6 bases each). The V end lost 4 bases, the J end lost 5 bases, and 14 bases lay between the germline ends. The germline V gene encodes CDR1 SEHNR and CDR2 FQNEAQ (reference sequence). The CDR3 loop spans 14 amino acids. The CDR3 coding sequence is TGTGCCAGCAGCTCCACGACGGGGGCGGAGACCCAGTACTTC. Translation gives CASSSTTGAETQYF.

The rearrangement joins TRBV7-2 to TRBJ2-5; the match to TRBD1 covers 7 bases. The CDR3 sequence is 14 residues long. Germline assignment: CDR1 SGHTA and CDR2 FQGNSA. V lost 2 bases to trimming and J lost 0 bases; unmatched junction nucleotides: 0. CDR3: CASSLQGDQETQYF. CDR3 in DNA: TGTGCCAGCAGCTTACAGGGGGACCAAGAGACCCAGTACTTC. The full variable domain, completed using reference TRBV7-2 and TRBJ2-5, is GAGVSQSPSNKVTEKGKDVELRCDPISGHTALYWYRQSLGQGLEFLIYFQGNSAPDKSGLPSDRFSAERTGGSVSTLTIQRTQQEDSAVYLCASSLQGDQETQYFGPGTRLLVL.

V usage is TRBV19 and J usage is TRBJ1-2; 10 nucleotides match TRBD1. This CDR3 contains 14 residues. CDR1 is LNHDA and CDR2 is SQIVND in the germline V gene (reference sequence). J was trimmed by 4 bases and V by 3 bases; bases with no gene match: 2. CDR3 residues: CASSIDRGLYGYTF. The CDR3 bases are TGTGCCAGTAGTATTGACAGGGGGCTCTATGGCTACACCTTC.

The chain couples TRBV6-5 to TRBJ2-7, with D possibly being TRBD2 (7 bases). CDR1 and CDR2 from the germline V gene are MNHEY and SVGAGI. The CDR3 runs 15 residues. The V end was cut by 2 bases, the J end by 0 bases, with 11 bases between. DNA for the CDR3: TGTGCCAGCAGTTACAGGGGGGGGAGCTCCTACGAGCAGTACTTC. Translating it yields CASSYRGGSSYEQYF.

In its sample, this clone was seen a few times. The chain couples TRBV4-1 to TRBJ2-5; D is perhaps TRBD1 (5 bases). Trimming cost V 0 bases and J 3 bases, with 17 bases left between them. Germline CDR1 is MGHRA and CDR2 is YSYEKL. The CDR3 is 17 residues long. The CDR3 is CASSQDWAREMKETQYF. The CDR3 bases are TGCGCCAGCAGCCAAGATTGGGCCAGGGAAATGAAAGAGACCCAGTACTTC.

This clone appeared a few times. In DNA form, the CDR3 reads TGTGCCAGCAGCCCCGGGCCGCTACGGGAGACCCAGTACTTC. Encoded protein: CASSPGPLRETQYF. The chain combines TRBV7-9 with TRBJ2-5; D is uncertain. V was trimmed by 5 bases and J by 5 bases, leaving 15 bases between them. There are 14 residues in the CDR3. The germline V gene has CDR1 SEHNR and CDR2 FQNEAQ (reference sequence).

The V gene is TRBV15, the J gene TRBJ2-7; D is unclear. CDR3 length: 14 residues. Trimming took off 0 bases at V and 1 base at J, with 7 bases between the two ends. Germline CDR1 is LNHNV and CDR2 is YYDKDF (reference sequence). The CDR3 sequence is CATSRDRWSYEQYF. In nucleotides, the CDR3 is TGTGCCACCAGCAGAGATCGATGGTCCTACGAGCAGTACTTC. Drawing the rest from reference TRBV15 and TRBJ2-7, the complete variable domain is DAMVIQNPRYQVTQFGKPVTLSCSQTLNHNVMYWYQQKSSQAPKLLFHYYDKDFNNEADTPDNFQSRRPNTSFCFLDIRSPGLGDTAMYLCATSRDRWSYEQYFGPGTRLTVT.

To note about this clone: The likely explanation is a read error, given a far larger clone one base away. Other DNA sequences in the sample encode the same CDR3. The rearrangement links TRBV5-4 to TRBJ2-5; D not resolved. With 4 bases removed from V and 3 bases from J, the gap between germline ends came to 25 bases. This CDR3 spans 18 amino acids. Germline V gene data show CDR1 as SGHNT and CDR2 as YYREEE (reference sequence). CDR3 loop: CASSQVFSPFVFEETQYF. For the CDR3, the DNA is TGTGCCAGCAGCCAAGTATTTTCCCCCTTCGTATTCGAAGAGACCCAGTACTTC.